The present T cell receptor (beta chain) was sequenced within a study of T cells in tuberculosis. Whole-study context: In South Africa, adults with active tuberculosis were compared with IGRA-negative and latently infected IGRA-positive adolescents. Whole-study findings and limits: Smaller alpha distances in active tuberculosis partly reflected shorter CDR3-alpha lengths. GMM-specific TCRs were nearer to active tuberculosis alpha repertoires, suggesting expansion.

Tuberculin skin test and IGRA determined adolescents' latent tuberculosis status at entry. In regard to this clone: Its specificity is unknown.

The repertoire was sequenced with immunoSEQ multiplex PCR; TCRdb's copy has only in-frame clones and lacks some. Of about 25,000 clones in the sample, roughly nine tenths are singletons; the top ten hold about a sixth. CDR3 length: 15 residues. The ends were cut back, 5 bases at V and 4 bases at J, with 18 bases in the middle. Germline loops: CDR1 SGHRS, CDR2 YFSETQ. Sequencing was performed on PBMCs. The V call is TRBV5-1, the J call TRBJ1-1; weak D call: TRBD1 (6 bases). The TCR comes from a donor between 10 and 35 years old with latent tuberculosis or without tuberculosis infection. Some clones in this sample may be carry-over from other donors' samples. The CDR3 DNA is TGCGCCAGCAGACTCAAACCAGGGGAAGGCACTGAAGCTTTCTTT. Amino acids: CASRLKPGEGTEAFF.